Described below is a single TCR beta chain sequence and its context. Antigen: not known. The table came from immunoSEQ multiplex PCR; TCRdb's copy has only in-frame clones and leaves some out. The repertoire holds around 35,000 clones, with approximately 80% as singletons. The data were taken from a study of monozygotic twins with cystic fibrosis. Findings and caveats of the study: In 13 of 16 pairs, V gene usage was closest to the co-twin's. Median Simpson clonality of approximately 0.01 suggested naive T cells predominated.

Sequencing input: blood. The clonotype originates from a girl aged 2 to 9 with cystic fibrosis.

The CDR3 region has the DNA TGTGCCAGCAGTTACGCGGCAGGGGCTGGAAACACCATATATTTT. Translation gives CASSYAAGAGNTIYF. This rearrangement joins TRBV6-5 to TRBJ1-3; weak D call: TRBD1 (6 bases). CDR1 and CDR2 from the germline V gene are MNHEY and SVGAGI. V lost 2 bases to trimming and J lost 2 bases, with 10 bases between them. There are 15 residues in the CDR3.